Below, one T cell receptor beta chain is given with its context. This record belongs to a study of CD8+ T cells in alopecia areata. V gave up 0 bases and J gave up 0 bases, with 7 bases separating them. CDR3 length: 15 residues. Germline V gene sequence: CDR1 SGDLS, CDR2 YYNGEE. Treatment here: oral pan-JAK inhibitor, 5-10 mg twice daily. RNA was extracted and reverse transcribed into cDNA as the sequencing template. Using immunoSEQ multiplex PCR, the repertoire was profiled, and TCRdb retains in-frame clones only, with some absent. The sample lists a few hundred thousand clones; approximately 60% were seen once.

This specimen consisted of CD4+ T cells sorted from blood, obtained at week 52, from a patient treated with tofacitinib. The chain recombines TRBV9 with TRBJ1-5; a weak D match, TRBD1 (5 bases). The origin of this receptor is a human donor with alopecia areata. CDR3 loop: CASSVEGFSNQPQHF. The CDR3 nucleotides read TGTGCCAGCAGCGTAGAGGGGTTTAGCAATCAGCCCCAGCATTTT.